Listed below are T cell receptor beta chains from one sample, sequenced in a study of response to subunit inactivated influenza vaccine. Via MiXCR, TCRdb re-called the RT-PCR reads, giving one row per CDR3 protein. The table includes roughly 500,000 distinct CDR3 sequences, under 25% detected once. This sample was also put to use in a study of T cells expressing NK-cell markers.

The starting material was CD4+ T cells sorted from PBMCs, obtained 11 to 12 days after vaccination. The source is a man aged 45-65 years who received an inactivated influenza vaccine. CDR3s include the opening cysteine and the closing phenylalanine or tryptophan. Each record gives: CDR3 DNA, CDR3 protein, V gene, D gene, clone size, J gene. The D gene is left open where the match is weak. Clone size is not always given. Where it is, it says once, few, many or a class for expanded clones.

TGTGCCAGCAGCTTACAGGGACAGGGGAACAATGAGCAGTTCTTC | CASSLQGQGNNEQFF | TRBV7-2 | TRBD1 | NA | TRBJ2-1
TGCGCCAGCAGCGGGGGAGTCGAGCAGTACTTC | CASSGGVEQYF | TRBV5-1 | NA | few | TRBJ2-7
TGCAGCGTGGGAGACTCCAATGAGCAGTTCTTC | CSVGDSNEQFF | TRBV29-1 | NA | many | TRBJ2-1
TGTGCCAGCAGTGAAAGAGGGGACGAGCAGTACTTC | CASSERGDEQYF | TRBV25-1 | NA | NA | TRBJ2-7
TGTGCCAGCAGCCGACGGACAGGGGCATCGGGAGAGACCCAGTACTTC | CASSRRTGASGETQYF | TRBV6-2/TRBV6-3 | TRBD1 | few | TRBJ2-5
TGTGCCAGCAGCCAACCGGGACAGCTTGAGCAGTTCTTC | CASSQPGQLEQFF | TRBV14 | TRBD1 | NA | TRBJ2-1
TGTGCCAGCAGCCGACGTACTAGCGAACATCCAGATACGCAGTATTTT | CASSRRTSEHPDTQYF | TRBV12-3/TRBV12-4 | TRBD2 | few | TRBJ2-3
TGTGCCAGCAGTGAAGCGGGTCTCTCCTACGAGCAGTACTTC | CASSEAGLSYEQYF | TRBV6-1 | NA | NA | TRBJ2-7
TGTGCCAGCAGTTGGTTGACAGGGGGTGAAAAACTGTTTTTT | CASSWLTGGEKLFF | TRBV12-3/TRBV12-4 | TRBD1 | few | TRBJ1-4
TGTGCCAGCAGCTTAGTGGGATCGTTGGGGGACCAAGAGACCCAGTACTTC | CASSLVGSLGDQETQYF | TRBV7-9 | NA | NA | TRBJ2-5
TGCGCCAGCAGCCATACCCTAGCGGGGAGCACAGATACGCAGTATTTT | CASSHTLAGSTDTQYF | TRBV4-3 | TRBD2 | few | TRBJ2-3
TGTGCCAGCAGTTACTCGTGGAGGGGGGCCTACGAGCAGTACTTC | CASSYSWRGAYEQYF | TRBV6-2/TRBV6-3 | NA | NA | TRBJ2-7
TGTGCCATCAGGAGCGGGGGGGAAATCCAAGAGACCCAGTACTTC | CAIRSGGEIQETQYF | TRBV10-3 | TRBD2 | many | TRBJ2-5
TGCGCCAGCAGCTCCGGGACTTCGAAACCCTACGAGCAGTACTTC | CASSSGTSKPYEQYF | TRBV5-1 | NA | few | TRBJ2-7
TGCAGCGCCGGGGCAGGGGATGGCTACACCTTC | CSAGAGDGYTF | TRBV29-1 | NA | NA | TRBJ1-2
TGTGCCAGCCGAAATCTAGCGTCGCGCACAGATACGCAGTATTTT | CASRNLASRTDTQYF | TRBV12-3/TRBV12-4 | NA | NA | TRBJ2-3
TGTGCCAGCAGCTTAGCGACTAGCGGCTTCTACAATGAGCAGTTCTTC | CASSLATSGFYNEQFF | TRBV11-2 | TRBD2 | NA | TRBJ2-1
TGCGCCAGCAGCCAAGATAGTGGCAGACTAAATGAAAAACTGTTTTTT | CASSQDSGRLNEKLFF | TRBV4-3 | NA | NA | TRBJ1-4
TGTGCCAGCACAGACCCTGGTGGCTATGGCTACACCTTC | CASTDPGGYGYTF | TRBV12-3/TRBV12-4 | NA | many | TRBJ1-2
TGCGCCAGCAAGAATGAGTACGAGCAGTACTTC | CASKNEYEQYF | TRBV5-1 | NA | many | TRBJ2-7
TGCAGTGCTAGTCCTACAGGGGAGCTCAATGAGCAGTTCTTC | CSASPTGELNEQFF | TRBV20-1 | TRBD1 | few | TRBJ2-1
TGTGCCAGCAGCCAAGATGACCTGACTAGCGGGGGGGCGTGGGATACGCAGTATTTT | CASSQDDLTSGGAWDTQYF | TRBV4-2 | TRBD2 | few | TRBJ2-3
TGTGCCACCGGGTCGGACGACGAGCAGTACTTC | CATGSDDEQYF | TRBV7-9 | NA | few | TRBJ2-7
TGTGCCAGCATTTGGGAAGCAGGGGACGGCTACACCTTC | CASIWEAGDGYTF | TRBV2 | NA | NA | TRBJ1-2
TGTGCCAGCGGCGGACAGGGTGGCTACGAGCAGTACTTC | CASGGQGGYEQYF | TRBV2 | TRBD1 | NA | TRBJ2-7
TGTGCCAGCAGTTTAAAGGGGCCTCCTCCCTACGAGCAGTACTTC | CASSLKGPPPYEQYF | TRBV27 | NA | few | TRBJ2-7
TGTGCCACCAGCAGAGGACAGGGTGTCTTAGATACGCAGTATTTT | CATSRGQGVLDTQYF | TRBV15 | TRBD1 | NA | TRBJ2-3
TGTGCCAGCAGCCCGGCGACAGGAATGGGCCTGAACCCCTACAATGAGCAGTTCTTC | CASSPATGMGLNPYNEQFF | TRBV7-8 | NA | NA | TRBJ2-1
TGTGCCAGCAGTTACTTTAGCACCTCCGCTAGCACAGATACGCAGTATTTT | CASSYFSTSASTDTQYF | TRBV6-2/TRBV6-3 | NA | few | TRBJ2-3
TGTGCCAGCTCATCTATGACAGGGAGCACTAATGAAAAACTGTTTTTT | CASSSMTGSTNEKLFF | TRBV18 | TRBD1 | NA | TRBJ1-4
TGCAGTGCTAGAGATGAGTGGGGGGAGAACACCGGGGAGCTGTTTTTT | CSARDEWGENTGELFF | TRBV20-1 | NA | many | TRBJ2-2
TGTGCCAGCAGCTTACTCCGGGTCGGCGGGGTCCAAGGGGAGCTGTTTTTT | CASSLLRVGGVQGELFF | TRBV13 | NA | many | TRBJ2-2
TGTGCCAGCAGCCCCGGTAAGGGTAAGCAGTTCTTC | CASSPGKGKQFF | TRBV9 | NA | few | TRBJ2-1
TGTGCCAGCAGCTCCCATGGGGACAGGTTGCTTGGCTACACCTTC | CASSSHGDRLLGYTF | TRBV9 | TRBD1 | NA | TRBJ1-2
TGTGCCAGCAGCCACCGAGGGACTAGCTTAGATACGCAGTATTTT | CASSHRGTSLDTQYF | TRBV4-2 | TRBD2 | NA | TRBJ2-3
TGTGGCAGCAGTTACGGTTGGGGTAACAGGGGCAACGACAATGAGCAGTTCTTC | CGSSYGWGNRGNDNEQFF | TRBV6-2/TRBV6-3 | TRBD1 | NA | TRBJ2-1
TGCAGTGCTTCGGCAGGAGGCACAGATACGCAGTATTTT | CSASAGGTDTQYF | TRBV20-1 | NA | NA | TRBJ2-3
TGTGCCAGCAGCCAAGAGAGCCTGGGGTCTGAAGCTTTCTTT | CASSQESLGSEAFF | TRBV4-2 | NA | few | TRBJ1-1
TGTGCCAGCAGTGAACGCGGGAGGGGATCCTACGAGCAGTACTTC | CASSERGRGSYEQYF | TRBV28 | TRBD2 | few | TRBJ2-7
TGTGCCAGCAGTTTGGGGGTTGAGAGCACTGAAGCTTTCTTT | CASSLGVESTEAFF | TRBV28 | NA | few | TRBJ1-1
TGTGCCAGCAGTTTATCCCCCCTGGTCGGAGCTTTCTTT | CASSLSPLVGAFF | TRBV28 | NA | NA | TRBJ1-1
TGTGCCATCAGTGAGTCACTAAGTGTAGCGGCAGGGCGCCACGAGCAGTACTTC | CAISESLSVAAGRHEQYF | TRBV10-3 | NA | NA | TRBJ2-7